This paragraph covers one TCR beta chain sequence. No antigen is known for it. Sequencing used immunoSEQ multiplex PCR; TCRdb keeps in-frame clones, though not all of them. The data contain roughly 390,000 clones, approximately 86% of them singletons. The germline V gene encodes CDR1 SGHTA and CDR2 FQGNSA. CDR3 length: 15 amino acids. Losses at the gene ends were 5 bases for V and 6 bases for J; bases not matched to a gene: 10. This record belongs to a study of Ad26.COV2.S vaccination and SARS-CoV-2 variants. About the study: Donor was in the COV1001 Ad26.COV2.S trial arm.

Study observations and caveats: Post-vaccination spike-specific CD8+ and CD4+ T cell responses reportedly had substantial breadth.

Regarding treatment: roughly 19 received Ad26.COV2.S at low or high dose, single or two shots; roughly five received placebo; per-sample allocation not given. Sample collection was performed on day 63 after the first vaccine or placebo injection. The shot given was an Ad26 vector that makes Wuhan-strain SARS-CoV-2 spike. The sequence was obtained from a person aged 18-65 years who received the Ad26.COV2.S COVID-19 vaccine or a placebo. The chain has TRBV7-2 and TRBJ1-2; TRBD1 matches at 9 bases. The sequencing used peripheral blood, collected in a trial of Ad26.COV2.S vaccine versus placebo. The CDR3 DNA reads TGTGCCAGCAGCCTTAGTCGGGGGACAGGGAATGGCTACACCTTC. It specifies CASSLSRGTGNGYTF.